Presented here are 12 T cell receptor beta chains from one specimen sequenced in a study of human T cells and chemical hapten exposure. Time point defined: patch test 1, 2 weeks after DPC sensitization. The treatment here: therapeutic diphenylcyclopropenone sensitization with weekly scalp DPC. TCRdb reprocessed the RACE reads via MiXCR and lists one record per CDR3 protein. Found here are about 360,000 distinct CDR3 sequences, around 4.8% of them singletons; the top ten hold under 3%. The sequenced sample was whole blood, obtained in connection with sensitization to the hapten diphenylcyclopropenone (DPC). These receptors were obtained from a woman aged 45-59 years with alopecia areata. Some clones in this sample may be carry-over from other donors' samples.

This clonotype occurred many times. The V and J genes are TRBV5-4 and TRBJ2-4; D call uncertain. Germline CDR1 is SGHNT and CDR2 is YYREEE (reference sequence). Trimming removed 2 bases from V and 0 bases from J, with 12 bases in between. This CDR3 has 16 residues. The CDR3 bases are TGTGCCAGCAGCTTACTACCACCAGTAGCCAAAAACATTCAGTACTTC. This encodes CASSLLPPVAKNIQYF.

This clonotype was seen ten or more times. The gene calls are TRBV6-2 or TRBV6-3 and TRBJ1-4; D not resolved. The CDR3 covers 11 residues. The V gene lost 4 bases and the J gene lost 3 bases, with 0 bases spanning the gap. The V gene's germline CDR1 is MNHEY and CDR2 SVGEGT. The CDR3: CASSSNEKLFF. CDR3 nucleotide sequence: TGTGCCAGCAGTTCTAATGAAAAACTGTTTTTT.

The rearrangement joins TRBV4-2 to TRBJ2-3; 10 bases align to TRBD2. The CDR3 loop spans 16 amino acids. Per the germline V gene, CDR1 is LGHNA and CDR2 is YNFKEQ. V lost 0 bases and J lost 5; bases outside the gene matches: 5. The CDR3 nucleotides are TGTGCCAGCAGCCAAGAATCCACTAGCGGGGTAGATACGCAGTATTTT. Amino acids: CASSQESTSGVDTQYF.

This clonotype was counted only a few times. V gene TRBV28 combines with J gene TRBJ1-1; the match to TRBD1 covers 7 bases. V gave up 8 bases and J gave up 3 bases; unmatched junction bases: 9. This CDR3 is built from 14 residues. CDR1 is MDHEN, CDR2 SYDVKM, per germline. The CDR3: CASRLQGPYTEAFF. The DNA for the CDR3 is TGTGCCAGCCGACTACAGGGGCCCTACACTGAAGCTTTCTTT.

The sample holds many counts of this clonotype. The chain joins TRBV25-1 to TRBJ1-1, with D possibly being TRBD1 (5 bases). The V end lost 10 bases, the J end lost 0 bases, and 12 bases lay between the germline ends. The germline V gene has CDR1 MGHDK and CDR2 SYGVNS. The CDR3 runs 13 residues. The CDR3 DNA reads as TGTGCCACCTCGTCCAGGGTGAACACTGAAGCTTTCTTT. It is translated as CATSSRVNTEAFF.

The rearrangement joins TRBV10-3 to TRBJ2-2; 7 bases agree with TRBD1. The CDR3 contains 14 residues. Germline V CDR1 and CDR2: ENHRY, SYGVKD. The V segment lost 6 bases and the J segment 2 bases; nucleotides outside the gene matches: 3. In DNA, the CDR3 is TGTGCCATCAGACGGGACAGCAACACCGGGGAGCTGTTTTTT. As protein: CAIRRDSNTGELFF.

The J gene is TRBJ1-3, the V gene TRBV10-3; TRBD1 aligns across 7 bases. Germline CDR1 is ENHRY and CDR2 is SYGVKD. The length of the CDR3 is 14 residues. V lost 10 bases to trimming and J lost 0 bases; unmatched junction nucleotides: 6. CDR3 coding DNA: TGTGCCACCTGGACAGGCAACTCTGGAAACACCATATATTTT. Encoded protein: CATWTGNSGNTIYF.

The V and J genes are TRBV20-1 and TRBJ2-2, with 10 nucleotides matching TRBD2. CDR3 length equals 14 residues. V shed 5 bases and J 4 bases; nucleotides not matched to a gene: 4. Germline loops: CDR1 DFQATT, CDR2 SNEGSKA (reference sequence). DNA of the CDR3: TGCAGTGCTCCCGGGACTAGCGCCACCGGGGAGCTGTTTTTT. Translating it yields CSAPGTSATGELFF.

This clonotype was seen at least ten times. The CDR3, as DNA: TGTGCCAGCAGACCGAGCGGGGCTAGCACAGATACGCAGTATTTT. It encodes CASRPSGASTDTQYF. The J gene is TRBJ2-3, the V gene TRBV6-2 or TRBV6-3, with 7 bases lining up with TRBD2. After removal of 6 bases from V and 0 bases from J, the junction contained 6 bases not matched to a gene. The germline V gene has CDR1 MNHEY and CDR2 SVGEGT. The CDR3 is 15 residues long.

This clonotype was counted ten times or more. The chain combines TRBV4-3 with TRBJ2-7; weak D call: TRBD1 (5 bases). The CDR3 has 15 residues. CDR1 and CDR2 (germline): LGHNA, YSLEER. V was shortened by 0 bases and J by 3 bases, with 12 bases between the two germline ends. The CDR3 spells CASSQDRQGYYEQYF. The CDR3 bases are TGCGCCAGCAGCCAAGATCGGCAGGGATACTACGAGCAGTACTTC.

There are many counts of this clonotype. The chain joins TRBV25-1 to TRBJ2-5; TRBD1 matches 12 bases. V gave up 6 bases and J gave up 4 bases; unmatched junction bases: 6. This CDR3 has 15 residues. The germline CDR1 and CDR2 sequences are MGHDK and SYGVNS. CDR3 DNA sequence: TGTGCCAGCAGGCGGGACAGGGGGCGCGGAGAGACCCAGTACTTC. Protein sequence: CASRRDRGRGETQYF.

This clonotype has ten or more counts. The chain joins TRBV10-1 to TRBJ1-1; 7 nucleotides line up with TRBD1. Germline V gene lookup returns CDR1 WNHNN and CDR2 SYGVQD (reference sequence). J gave up 5 bases and V 4 bases, and 4 bases lay outside the gene matches. The CDR3 contains 13 residues. For the CDR3, the DNA is TGCGCCAGCAGTGGACAGGGCGGGACTGAAGCTTTCTTT. Its protein is CASSGQGGTEAFF.